Each of the 14 T cell receptor beta chains below was sequenced from the same sample in a study of blood T cells in healthy people across ages. Through a sample-barcoded 5' primer and a J-beta primer mix, a second PCR was run for about 6 to 11 cycles. TCRdb called the 5' RACE reads again in MiXCR, with one record for every CDR3 protein. The sample lists 1.5 million to 2 million distinct CDR3 sequences, 28% occurring once. Sample: blood. The receptors derive from a woman in her thirties in good health.

There are many counts of this clonotype. The rearrangement joins TRBV10-3 to TRBJ1-5; TRBD1 aligns across 7 bases. Unmatched junction bases numbered 12, after V lost 11 bases and J lost 5 bases. Germline CDR1 is ENHRY and CDR2 is SYGVKD. CDR3 size: 14 residues. The CDR3 bases are TGTGCCGCGGCGCCAGGGGGGGAGGATCAGCCCCAGCATTTT. As protein: CAAAPGGEDQPQHF.

This clonotype was detected only a few times. The rearrangement joins TRBV20-1 to TRBJ1-3; weak D call: TRBD1 (5 bases). V lost 3 bases to trimming and J lost 10 bases, with 10 bases between them. The CDR3 spans 11 residues. Germline CDR1 reads DFQATT; CDR2 reads SNEGSKA (reference sequence). For the CDR3, the DNA is TGCAGTGCTAGTTTTAAGGGGACCATATATTTT. This sequence encodes CSASFKGTIYF.

The chain carries TRBV20-1 and TRBJ2-3; no definite D call. The CDR3 consists of 14 residues. Germline V gene lookup returns CDR1 DFQATT and CDR2 SNEGSKA (reference sequence). V was trimmed by 4 bases and J by 0 bases, leaving 11 bases between them. The CDR3 coding sequence is TGCAGTGCTAAAACCGACCACAGCACAGATACGCAGTATTTT. Residues: CSAKTDHSTDTQYF.

As for this clonotype: One end of the junction fails to match germline, which may point to a read error. CDR3 sequence (DNA): TGTGTCAGCAGCTTAGACGGAAATTCTAACACTGAAGCTTTCTTT. Encoded protein: CVSSLDGNSNTEAFF. V gene TRBV11-3 combines with J gene TRBJ1-1; the D is unclear. The CDR3 covers 15 residues. Germline V lookup: CDR1 SGHNT, CDR2 YENEEA.

The chain joins TRBV4-1 to TRBJ2-1; 8 bases agree with TRBD1. This CDR3 spans 12 amino acids. Germline V CDR1 and CDR2: MGHRA, YSYEKL. With V trimmed by 5 bases and J by 8 bases, 2 bases remained unmatched. CDR3: CASSKDRDEQFF. Written as DNA, the CDR3 is TGCGCCAGCAGCAAGGACAGGGATGAGCAGTTCTTC.

This clonotype turned up a few times. The V gene is TRBV6-5, the J gene TRBJ1-1, with D hard to call. Trimming shortened V by 0 bases and J by 6 bases, and 8 bases separated the two germline ends. This CDR3 is 13 amino acids long. Germline lookup yields CDR1 MNHEY and CDR2 SVGAGI. The CDR3 is CASSYSSTSEAFF. The CDR3 coding sequence is TGTGCCAGCAGTTACTCTTCGACCTCTGAAGCTTTCTTT.

This sequence joins TRBV29-1 and TRBJ2-1; weak D call: TRBD2 (6 bases). The CDR3 length is 11 residues. Looked up from germline, CDR1 is SQVTM and CDR2 is ANQGSEA. V was cut by 1 base and J by 13 bases, with 11 bases left in between. The CDR3 protein is CSVEVRDSQFF. The CDR3, as DNA: TGCAGCGTTGAAGTCCGGGACTCACAGTTCTTC.

This clonotype was detected only a few times. The rearrangement links TRBV12-3 or TRBV12-4 to TRBJ1-5; a possible D gene is TRBD1 (5 bases). Trimming shortened V by 5 bases and J by 7 bases, and 9 bases separated the two germline ends. The CDR3 loop spans 12 amino acids. In nucleotides, the CDR3 is TGTGCCAGCAGTCCGACAGCCCAGCCCCAGCATTTT. This gives the protein CASSPTAQPQHF.

Ten or more counts support this clonotype. The chain couples TRBV6-5 to TRBJ1-2, with D perhaps TRBD1 (5 bases). CDR1 is MNHEY, CDR2 SVGAGI, per germline. V lost 3 bases and J 4 bases, leaving 12 bases between the germline ends. The CDR3 is made up of 14 amino acids. CDR3 sequence (DNA): TGTGCCAGCAGTTATGGGGACGAGGGCTATGGCTACACCTTC. Protein product: CASSYGDEGYGYTF.

This clonotype has ten or more counts. The chain has TRBV7-9 and TRBJ2-1; D remains ambiguous. The V and J ends lost 6 bases and 3 bases respectively, with 9 bases between them. Germline V gives CDR1 SEHNR, CDR2 FQNEAQ (reference sequence). This CDR3 region has 13 residues. The CDR3 spells CASSSLGYNEQFF. The CDR3, as DNA: TGTGCCAGCAGTAGTTTAGGCTACAATGAGCAGTTCTTC.

The sample holds one count of this clonotype. A read error may account for a junction end that differs from germline. The chain links TRBV12-3 or TRBV12-4 to TRBJ2-3; D is unresolved. This CDR3 has 14 residues. CDR3 region: CASRWGINADAQYF. In DNA form, the CDR3 reads TGTGCCAGCAGATGGGGAATTAACGCAGATGCGCAGTATTTT.

This clonotype has at least ten counts. The chain has TRBV3-1 and TRBJ2-7; 7 bases line up with TRBD2. Germline trimming cut 6 bases from V and 5 bases from J; bases unmatched to any gene: 7. The V gene's germline CDR1 is LGHDT and CDR2 YNNKEL (reference sequence). There are 13 residues in the CDR3. The CDR3 loop reads CASRFRGVDEQYF. In DNA form, the CDR3 reads TGTGCCAGCAGATTCCGGGGGGTTGACGAGCAGTACTTC.

This clonotype was counted many times. The rearrangement uses TRBV18 and TRBJ1-2; TRBD1 matches 9 bases. There are 13 residues in the CDR3. Trimming removed 8 bases from V and 8 bases from J; junction bases left unmatched: 9. Germline assignment: CDR1 KGHSH and CDR2 LQKENI. The CDR3 DNA reads TGTGCCAGCAGTCCCGGACAGGGGAACGGCTACACCTTC. This encodes CASSPGQGNGYTF.

The chain is built from TRBV27 and TRBJ2-2, with D unclear. The V gene lost 0 bases and the J gene lost 1 base, with 6 bases spanning the gap. The CDR3 runs to 15 residues. The V gene's germline CDR1 is MNHEY and CDR2 SMNVEV (reference sequence). CDR3 coding DNA: TGTGCCAGCAGTTTATCGATCGAGAACACCGGGGAGCTGTTTTTT. The encoded protein is CASSLSIENTGELFF.